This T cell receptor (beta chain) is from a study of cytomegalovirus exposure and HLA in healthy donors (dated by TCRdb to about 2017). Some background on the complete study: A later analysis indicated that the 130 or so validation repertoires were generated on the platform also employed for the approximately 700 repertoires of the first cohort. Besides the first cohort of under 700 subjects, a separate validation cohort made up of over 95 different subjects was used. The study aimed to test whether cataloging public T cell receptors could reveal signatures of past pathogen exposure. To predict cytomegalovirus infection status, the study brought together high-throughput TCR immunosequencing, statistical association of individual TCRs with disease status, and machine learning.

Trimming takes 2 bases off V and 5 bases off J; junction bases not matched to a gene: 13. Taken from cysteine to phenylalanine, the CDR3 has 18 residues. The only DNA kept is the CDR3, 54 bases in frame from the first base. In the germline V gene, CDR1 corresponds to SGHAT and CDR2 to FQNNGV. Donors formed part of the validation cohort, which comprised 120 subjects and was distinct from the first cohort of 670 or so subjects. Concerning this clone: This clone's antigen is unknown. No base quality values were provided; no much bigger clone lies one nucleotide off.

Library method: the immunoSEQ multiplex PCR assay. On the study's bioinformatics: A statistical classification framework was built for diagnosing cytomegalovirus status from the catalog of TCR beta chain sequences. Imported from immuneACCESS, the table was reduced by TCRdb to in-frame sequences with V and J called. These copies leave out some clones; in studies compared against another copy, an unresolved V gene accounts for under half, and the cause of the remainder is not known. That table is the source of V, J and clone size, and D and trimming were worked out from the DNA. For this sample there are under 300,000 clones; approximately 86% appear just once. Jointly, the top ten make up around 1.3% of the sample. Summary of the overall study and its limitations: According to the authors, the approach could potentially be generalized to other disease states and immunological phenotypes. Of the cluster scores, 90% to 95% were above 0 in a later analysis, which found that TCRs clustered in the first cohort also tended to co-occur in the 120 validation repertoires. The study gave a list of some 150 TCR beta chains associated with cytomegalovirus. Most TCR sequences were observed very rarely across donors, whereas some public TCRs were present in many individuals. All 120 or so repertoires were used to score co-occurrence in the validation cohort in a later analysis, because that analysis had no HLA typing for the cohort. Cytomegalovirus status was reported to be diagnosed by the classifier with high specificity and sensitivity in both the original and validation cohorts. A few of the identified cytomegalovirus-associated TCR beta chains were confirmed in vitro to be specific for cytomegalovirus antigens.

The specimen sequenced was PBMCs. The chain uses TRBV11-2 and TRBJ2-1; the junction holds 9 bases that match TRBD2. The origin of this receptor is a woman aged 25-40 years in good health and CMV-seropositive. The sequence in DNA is TGTGCCAGCAGCTTAATCCCAACCCCAGCGGGGGGTAACAATGAGCAGTTCTTC. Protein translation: CASSLIPTPAGGNNEQFF.